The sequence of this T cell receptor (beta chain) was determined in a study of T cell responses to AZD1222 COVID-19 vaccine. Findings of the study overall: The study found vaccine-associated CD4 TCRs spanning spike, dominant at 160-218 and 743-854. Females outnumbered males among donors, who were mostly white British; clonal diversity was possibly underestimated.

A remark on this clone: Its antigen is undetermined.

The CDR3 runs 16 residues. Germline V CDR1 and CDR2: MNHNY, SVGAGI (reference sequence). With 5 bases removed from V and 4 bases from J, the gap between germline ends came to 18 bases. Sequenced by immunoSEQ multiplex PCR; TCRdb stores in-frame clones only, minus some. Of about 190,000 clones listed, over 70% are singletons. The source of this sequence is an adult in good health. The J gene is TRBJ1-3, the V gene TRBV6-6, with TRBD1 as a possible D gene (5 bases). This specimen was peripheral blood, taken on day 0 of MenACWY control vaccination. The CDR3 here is CASSPRGGGGGNTIYF. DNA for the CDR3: TGTGCCAGCAGTCCCCGCGGGGGGGGAGGAGGAAACACCATATATTTT.